One sample yielded the 32 T cell receptor beta chains listed below, sequenced in a study of shared clonotypes between healthy human individuals. Selected positively for CCR7 and CD45RO-negative, naive CD8 cells excluded terminally differentiated effector memory CD45RA+ cells. Profiling relied on immunoSEQ multiplex PCR, and the TCRdb table lists in-frame clones only, not all of them. In the table there are some 2,100,000 clones, more than 85% of which are singletons. The sequenced sample consisted of naive CD8+ T cells from PBMCs. All receptors derive from a man aged 18 to 29 in good health. Some clones in this sample may be carry-over from other donors' samples.

The gene calls are TRBV28 and TRBJ1-5; 8 bases agree with TRBD1. CDR1 is MDHEN, CDR2 SYDVKM, per germline. Losses at the gene ends were 5 bases for V and 0 bases for J; bases not matched to a gene: 9. This CDR3 region has 17 residues. CDR3 amino acids: CASSLIDRGYSNQPQHF. The CDR3, as DNA: TGTGCCAGCAGTCTCATAGACAGGGGCTATAGCAATCAGCCCCAGCATTTT.

V usage is TRBV7-9 and J usage is TRBJ2-7; weak D call: TRBD2 (5 bases). V lost 5 bases and J lost 5, with 19 bases in between. The CDR3 has 15 amino acids. CDR1 and CDR2 from the germline V gene are SEHNR and FQNEAQ (reference sequence). CDR3 sequence reads: CASSPGVRRSDEQYF. The DNA for the CDR3 is TGTGCCAGCAGCCCCGGGGTAAGGAGGTCCGACGAGCAGTACTTC.

The rearrangement uses TRBV28 and TRBJ2-1; D unresolved. Between the trimmed V and J ends, which lost 3 bases and 3 bases, there was a span of 15 bases. The germline gives CDR1 MDHEN, CDR2 SYDVKM. The CDR3 sequence is 16 residues long. Here the CDR3 DNA reads TGTGCCAGCAGTTTCGCCACACTGGATAGCTACAATGAGCAGTTCTTC. Translated, it gives CASSFATLDSYNEQFF.

The chain couples TRBV5-1 to TRBJ2-2; 7 positions match TRBD1. Per germline, CDR1 SGHRS and CDR2 YFSETQ. This CDR3 is built from 16 residues. The junction had 10 bases not matched to a gene; V was cut back by 2 bases and J by 6 bases. The CDR3 DNA reads as TGCGCCAGCAGCTTAGGATACAGGGGAAGGGCCGGGGAGCTGTTTTTT. Residues: CASSLGYRGRAGELFF.

This clone was detected only once. The rearrangement uses TRBV7-8 and TRBJ2-2; D call uncertain. The germline V gene has CDR1 SGHVS and CDR2 FQNEAQ. The CDR3 consists of 16 residues. The ends were cut back, 3 bases at V and 1 base at J, with 12 bases in the middle. CDR3 amino acids: CASSFSGRRNTGELFF. The CDR3 nucleotides are TGTGCCAGCAGCTTTTCTGGCAGGAGGAACACCGGGGAGCTGTTTTTT.

The chain links TRBV7-9 to TRBJ2-7; TRBD2 matches at 7 bases. V trimming: 5 bases; J trimming: 4 bases; junction bases outside the gene matches: 17. From germline, CDR1 is SEHNR and CDR2 FQNEAQ (reference sequence). The CDR3 is 17 residues long. CDR3: CASSGPTSKGSLYEQYF. The CDR3 DNA is TGTGCCAGCAGCGGCCCGACTAGCAAGGGCTCATTGTACGAGCAGTACTTC.

The rearrangement joins TRBV9 to TRBJ1-3; D is perhaps TRBD1 (6 bases). The CDR3 totals 12 residues. CDR1 and CDR2 (germline): SGDLS, YYNGEE. V lost 4 bases to trimming and J lost 11 bases, with 13 bases between them. The CDR3 sequence: CASSFPGEAIYF. DNA of the CDR3: TGTGCCAGCAGCTTTCCAGGGGAGGCCATATATTTT.

The chain couples TRBV4-1 to TRBJ1-2; 9 bases match TRBD1. J was trimmed by 6 bases and V by 3 bases; bases with no gene match: 8. The CDR3 loop spans 15 amino acids. Germline V CDR1 and CDR2: MGHRA, YSYEKL. This CDR3 is CASSHYRDRVNGYTF. In DNA form, the CDR3 reads TGCGCCAGCAGCCACTACCGGGACAGGGTTAATGGCTACACCTTC.

Here the CDR3 DNA reads TGTGCCTGGGGCCAGAACACTGAAGCTTTCTTT. Translated: CAWGQNTEAFF. V usage is TRBV30 and J usage is TRBJ1-1, with unresolved D. The CDR3 totals 11 residues. Per the germline V gene, CDR1 is GTSNPN and CDR2 is SVGIG (reference sequence). Trimming pared 5 bases from V and 1 base from J, leaving 5 bases between.

The chain links TRBV10-3 to TRBJ1-5; no clear D gene. This CDR3 contains 13 residues. CDR1 is ENHRY and CDR2 is SYGVKD in the germline V gene. V was pared by 8 bases and J by 1 base, with 9 bases between. For the CDR3, the DNA is TGTGCCATCGGGGAAAACAGCAATCAGCCCCAGCATTTT. Protein: CAIGENSNQPQHF.

The chain carries TRBV5-5 and TRBJ1-1; D is unclear. Trimming shortened V by 1 base and J by 0 bases, and 10 bases separated the two germline ends. The CDR3 has 15 amino acids. The germline V gene encodes CDR1 SGHKS and CDR2 YYEKEE (reference sequence). The CDR3 region is CASSLYLVLNTEAFF. The CDR3, as DNA: TGTGCCAGCAGCTTGTATCTGGTCCTGAACACTGAAGCTTTCTTT. The full variable domain, with the rest looked up from reference TRBV5-5 and TRBJ1-1, is DAGVTQSPTHLIKTRGQQVTLRCSPISGHKSVSWYQQVLGQGPQFIFQYYEKEERGRGNFPDRFSARQFPNYSSELNVNALLLGDSALYLCASSLYLVLNTEAFFGQGTRLTVV.

The chain is built from TRBV4-1 and TRBJ2-1, with a possible D match to TRBD2 (5 bases). The CDR3 spans 17 residues. V was shortened by 5 bases and J by 3 bases, with 20 bases between the two germline ends. CDR1 is MGHRA and CDR2 is YSYEKL in the germline V gene. The CDR3 bases are TGCGCCAGCAGCTCCTCCCCGACGCGGGCCGGCTACAATGAGCAGTTCTTC. The encoded protein is CASSSSPTRAGYNEQFF.

This rearrangement joins TRBV28 to TRBJ2-4; 8 nucleotides align to TRBD2. The CDR3 has 15 residues. The germline gives CDR1 MDHEN, CDR2 SYDVKM. The junction had 3 bases not matched to a gene; V was cut back by 0 bases and J by 5 bases. For the CDR3, the DNA is TGTGCCAGCAGTTTATGGGCGGGGGGCGAAAACATTCAGTACTTC. The encoded protein is CASSLWAGGENIQYF.

The rearrangement links TRBV9 to TRBJ1-3; D uncertain. Trimming pared 0 bases from V and 1 base from J, leaving 8 bases between. CDR3 size: 15 residues. CDR1 and CDR2 (germline): SGDLS, YYNGEE. The CDR3 DNA is TGTGCCAGCAGCGTAGCGTATGGATCTGGAAACACCATATATTTT. Protein sequence: CASSVAYGSGNTIYF.

The rearrangement links TRBV28 to TRBJ2-7; D may match TRBD1 or TRBD2 (5 bases each). V was trimmed by 6 bases and J by 1 base, leaving 16 bases between them. Germline CDR1 is MDHEN and CDR2 is SYDVKM. The CDR3 runs to 15 residues. Here the CDR3 DNA reads TGTGCCAGCAGCTCGGGACCTTTTACTTCCTACGAGCAGTACTTC. Translating gives CASSSGPFTSYEQYF.

V and J are TRBV28 and TRBJ2-7; D may correspond to TRBD1 or TRBD2 (5 bases each). CDR3 length: 15 amino acids. The germline V and J ends were trimmed by 3 bases and 1 base, with 13 bases remaining between them. Germline CDR1 and CDR2: MDHEN and SYDVKM. The CDR3 DNA follows: TGTGCCAGCAGTTTCCCGACCGAGGGGTCCTACGAGCAGTACTTC. Translation gives CASSFPTEGSYEQYF.

The chain combines TRBV7-6 with TRBJ1-4; D is perhaps TRBD1 (6 bases). The CDR3 has 13 residues. Germline CDR1 and CDR2: SGHVS and FNYEAQ. Trimming cost V 0 bases and J 8 bases, with 7 bases left between them. In nucleotides, the CDR3 is TGTGCCAGCAGCTTAGCGAGGGGGGAAAAACTGTTTTTT. Translated, it gives CASSLARGEKLFF. The full variable domain, with the rest looked up from reference TRBV7-6 and TRBJ1-4, is GAGVSQSPRYKVTKRGQDVALRCDPISGHVSLYWYRQALGQGPEFLTYFNYEAQQDKSGLPNDRFSAERPEGSISTLTIQRTEQRDSAMYRCASSLARGEKLFFGSGTQLSVL.

Only one count was recorded for this clone. The rearrangement joins TRBV19 to TRBJ1-1; D gene unclear. The V gene's germline CDR1 is LNHDA and CDR2 SQIVND (reference sequence). V was shortened by 5 bases and J by 1 base, with 14 bases between the two germline ends. The CDR3 extends over 15 amino acids. CDR3 residues: CASSWGLAPNTEAFF. The CDR3 coding sequence is TGTGCCAGTAGTTGGGGTTTGGCACCGAACACTGAAGCTTTCTTT.

The chain links TRBV28 to TRBJ2-7; D is unclear. The CDR3 is 14 amino acids. Germline V gene lookup returns CDR1 MDHEN and CDR2 SYDVKM. With 10 bases removed from V and 5 bases from J, the gap between germline ends came to 21 bases. DNA of the CDR3: TGTGCCACTCGACCGGGCCCCTGGGCTAACGAGCAGTACTTC. This sequence encodes CATRPGPWANEQYF.

The chain is built from TRBV28 and TRBJ2-7; 7 bases line up with TRBD1. Germline V CDR1 and CDR2: MDHEN, SYDVKM. This CDR3 has 15 residues. Germline trimming cut 4 bases from V and 3 bases from J; bases unmatched to any gene: 9. The chain's CDR3 is CASSYYPGTDYEQYF. DNA for the CDR3: TGTGCCAGCAGTTACTACCCCGGGACAGACTACGAGCAGTACTTC. Supplemented by reference TRBV28 and TRBJ2-7, the full variable domain reads DVKVTQSSRYLVKRTGEKVFLECVQDMDHENMFWYRQDPGLGLRLIYFSYDVKMKEKGDIPEGYSVSREKKERFSLILESASTNQTSMYLCASSYYPGTDYEQYFGPGTRLTVT.

The chain uses TRBV27 and TRBJ2-2, with 7 bases aligning to TRBD1. With 2 bases clipped from V and 7 bases from J, the junction kept 10 bases outside the gene matches. This CDR3 region has 16 residues. CDR1 and CDR2 (germline): MNHEY, SMNVEV (reference sequence). CDR3 protein: CASSLAHRGQHGELFF. The CDR3 DNA reads as TGTGCCAGCAGTTTAGCACACAGGGGCCAGCACGGGGAGCTGTTTTTT.

This rearrangement joins TRBV21-1 to TRBJ2-3; the tabulated D call, TRBD1, remains unverified against the DNA. TRBV21-1 is an annotated pseudogene. The CDR3 consists of 15 residues. Written as DNA, the CDR3 is TGTGCCAGCAGCAAAGGACACCCACGCACAGATACGCAGTATTTT. Translating gives CASSKGHPRTDTQYF.

This rearrangement joins TRBV10-1 to TRBJ2-7; TRBD2 aligns across 11 bases. The trim removed 3 bases at V and 6 bases at J, leaving 7 bases unmatched. Germline V CDR1 and CDR2: WNHNN, SYGVQD (reference sequence). The CDR3 covers 15 residues. Here the CDR3 reads CASSDKLAGEVEQYF. CDR3 nucleotides: TGCGCCAGCAGTGACAAACTAGCGGGAGAAGTCGAGCAGTACTTC.

Points on this clone: Other DNA sequences from this sample encode an identical CDR3 as well. This sequence joins TRBV7-9 and TRBJ2-1, with a weak D call TRBD1 (6 bases). Trimming shortened V by 3 bases and J by 10 bases, and 13 bases separated the two germline ends. The CDR3 has 13 amino acids. Germline values: CDR1 SEHNR, CDR2 FQNEAQ (reference sequence). In DNA, the CDR3 is TGTGCCAGCAGCTTCCCGACAGGACCGGAGCAGTTCTTC. Protein: CASSFPTGPEQFF. Combining the CDR3 with reference TRBV7-9 and TRBJ2-1 gives the whole variable domain DTGVSQNPRHKITKRGQNVTFRCDPISEHNRLYWYRQTLGQGPEFLTYFQNEAQLEKSRLLSDRFSAERPKGSFSTLEIQRTEQGDSAMYLCASSFPTGPEQFFGPGTRLTVL.

The CDR3 DNA is TGCGCCAGCAGCCCCGACTCAAGGGCAAGCACTGAAGCTTTCTTT. This encodes CASSPDSRASTEAFF. The chain couples TRBV4-1 to TRBJ1-1; D is undetermined. Deletions cut 4 bases from V and 4 bases from J, with 16 bases between. This CDR3 is 15 amino acids long. Per the germline V gene, CDR1 is MGHRA and CDR2 is YSYEKL.

As DNA, the CDR3 is TGTGCCTGGAGTGCAAGCGGGAGTGGGACCCAGTACTTC. This codes for CAWSASGSGTQYF. V and J are TRBV30 and TRBJ2-5; the match to TRBD2 covers 8 bases. Germline V gives CDR1 GTSNPN, CDR2 SVGIG (reference sequence). This CDR3 contains 13 residues. V gave up 1 base and J gave up 7 bases; unmatched junction bases: 5. Based on the CDR3 plus reference TRBV30 and TRBJ2-5, the full variable domain is SQTIHQWPATLVQPVGSPLSLECTVEGTSNPNLYWYRQAAGRGLQLLFYSVGIGQISSEVPQNLSASRPQDRQFILSSKKLLLSDSGFYLCAWSASGSGTQYFGPGTRLLVL.

This chain connects TRBV5-6 to TRBJ2-5; 9 positions match TRBD1. The CDR3 runs 16 residues. Germline CDR1 reads SGHDT; CDR2 reads YYEEEE. J gave up 5 bases and V 3 bases, and 11 bases lay outside the gene matches. As DNA, the CDR3 is TGTGCCAGCAGCTCACCCGGGACAGGGATTCCCGAGACCCAGTACTTC. It codes for CASSSPGTGIPETQYF.

The J gene is TRBJ1-1, the V gene TRBV9; D unresolved. The CDR3 consists of 14 residues. The V end was cut by 3 bases, the J end by 2 bases, with 11 bases between. The germline CDR1 and CDR2 sequences are SGDLS and YYNGEE. CDR3 region: CASSGDQRNTEAFF. CDR3 nucleotide sequence: TGTGCCAGCAGCGGAGACCAGAGAAACACTGAAGCTTTCTTT. The full variable domain, completed using reference TRBV9 and TRBJ1-1, is DSGVTQTPKHLITATGQRVTLRCSPRSGDLSVYWYQQSLDQGLQFLIQYYNGEERAKGNILERFSAQQFPDLHSELNLSSLELGDSALYFCASSGDQRNTEAFFGQGTRLTVV.

V gene TRBV4-1 combines with J gene TRBJ1-3; 7 bases are shared with TRBD1. V gave up 4 bases and J gave up 4 bases; unmatched junction bases: 7. The CDR3 extends over 15 amino acids. Germline V gene lookup returns CDR1 MGHRA and CDR2 YSYEKL. CDR3 protein: CASSPLEGAGNTIYF. CDR3 nucleotides: TGCGCCAGCAGCCCATTGGAGGGGGCCGGAAACACCATATATTTT.

This clone was counted once. The chain uses TRBV14 and TRBJ1-2; D gene unclear. The ends were cut back, 4 bases at V and 4 bases at J, with 10 bases in the middle. The V gene's germline CDR1 is SGHDN and CDR2 FVKESK. The CDR3 contains 13 residues. CDR3 loop: CASSPTMSYGYTF. DNA of the CDR3: TGTGCCAGCAGCCCTACGATGTCCTATGGCTACACCTTC.

The chain couples TRBV11-2 to TRBJ2-7; 10 nucleotides match TRBD1. The V gene end was trimmed by 4 bases and the J gene end by 6 bases; junction bases not matched to a gene: 9. The CDR3 extends over 15 amino acids. The germline V gene encodes CDR1 SGHAT and CDR2 FQNNGV. The CDR3 here is CASSSAPGTGVEQYF. CDR3 bases: TGTGCCAGCAGCTCGGCCCCCGGGACAGGGGTCGAGCAGTACTTC.

The rearrangement uses TRBV6-6 and TRBJ2-2, with D possibly being TRBD1 (6 bases). Germline assignment: CDR1 MNHNY and CDR2 SVGAGI (reference sequence). The CDR3 runs to 16 residues. V was cut by 0 bases and J by 5 bases, with 13 bases left in between. The CDR3, as DNA: TGTGCCAGCAGTTACTCATGGACAGTTAAAACCGGGGAGCTGTTTTTT. Its protein is CASSYSWTVKTGELFF.